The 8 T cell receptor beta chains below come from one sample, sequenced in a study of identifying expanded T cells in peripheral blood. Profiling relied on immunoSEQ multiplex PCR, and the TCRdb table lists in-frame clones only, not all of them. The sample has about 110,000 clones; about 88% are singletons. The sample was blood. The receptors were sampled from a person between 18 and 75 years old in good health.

The CDR3 DNA is TGTGCCAGCAGTTCCCCCTCGACAGCCGGCTCTGGAAACACCATATATTTT. Its protein product is CASSSPSTAGSGNTIYF. J is TRBJ1-3 and V is TRBV28; the D gene is possibly TRBD1 (5 bases). The germline CDR1 and CDR2 sequences are MDHEN and SYDVKM. CDR3 length: 17 amino acids. Trimming removed 4 bases at V and 0 bases at J, with 16 bases between.

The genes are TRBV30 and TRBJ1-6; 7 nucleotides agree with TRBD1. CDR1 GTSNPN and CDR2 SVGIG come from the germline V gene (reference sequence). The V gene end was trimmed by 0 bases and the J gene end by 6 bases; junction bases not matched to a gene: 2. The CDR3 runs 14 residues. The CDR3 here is CAWSVGGSNSPLHF. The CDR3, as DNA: TGTGCCTGGAGTGTAGGGGGCAGTAATTCACCCCTCCACTTT.

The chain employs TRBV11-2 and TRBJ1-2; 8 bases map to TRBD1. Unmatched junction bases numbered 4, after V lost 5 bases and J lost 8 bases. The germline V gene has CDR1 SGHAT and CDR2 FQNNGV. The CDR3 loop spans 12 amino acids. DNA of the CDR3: TGTGCCAGCAGCGAGACAGGGGTCGGCTACACCTTC. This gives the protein CASSETGVGYTF.

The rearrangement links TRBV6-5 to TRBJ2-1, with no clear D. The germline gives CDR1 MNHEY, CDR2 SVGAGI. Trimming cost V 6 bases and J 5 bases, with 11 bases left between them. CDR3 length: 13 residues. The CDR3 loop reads CASRLITDNEQFF. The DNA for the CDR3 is TGTGCCAGCAGACTGATCACGGACAATGAGCAGTTCTTC.

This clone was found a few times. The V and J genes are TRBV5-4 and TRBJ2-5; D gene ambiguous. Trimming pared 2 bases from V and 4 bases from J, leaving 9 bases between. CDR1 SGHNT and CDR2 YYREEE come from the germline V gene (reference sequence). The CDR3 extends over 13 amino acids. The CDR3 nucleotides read TGTGCCAGCAGCTTCCCCCTCGGAGAGACCCAGTACTTC. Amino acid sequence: CASSFPLGETQYF.

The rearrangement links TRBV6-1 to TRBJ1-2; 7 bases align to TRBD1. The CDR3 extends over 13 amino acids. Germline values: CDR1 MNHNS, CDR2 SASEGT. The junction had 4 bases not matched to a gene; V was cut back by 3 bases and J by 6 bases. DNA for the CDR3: TGTGCCAGCAGTGAGACAGGGTTAGATGGCTACACCTTC. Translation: CASSETGLDGYTF.

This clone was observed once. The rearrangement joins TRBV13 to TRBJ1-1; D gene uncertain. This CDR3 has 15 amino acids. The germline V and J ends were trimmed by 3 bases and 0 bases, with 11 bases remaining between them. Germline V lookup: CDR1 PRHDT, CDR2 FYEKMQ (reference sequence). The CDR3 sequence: CASSFWGALNTEAFF. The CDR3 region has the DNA TGTGCCAGCAGCTTTTGGGGAGCGCTGAACACTGAAGCTTTCTTT.

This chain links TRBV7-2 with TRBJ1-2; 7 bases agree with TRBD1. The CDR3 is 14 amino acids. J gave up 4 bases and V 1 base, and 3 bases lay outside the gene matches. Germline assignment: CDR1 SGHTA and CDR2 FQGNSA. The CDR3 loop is CASSLVGTAYGYTF. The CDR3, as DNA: TGTGCCAGCAGCTTAGTTGGGACAGCCTATGGCTACACCTTC.